The 15 T cell receptor beta chains listed next were all sequenced from one sample in a study of blood T cells in healthy people across ages. The second PCR ran about 6 to 11 cycles with a sample-barcoded 5' primer and J-beta primers. TCRdb passed the 5' RACE reads through MiXCR, listing each CDR3 protein once. In the table there are about 680,000 distinct CDR3 sequences, about 52% of which are singletons. The sequenced material came from blood. Source of these receptors: a woman in her sixties in good health.

J is TRBJ2-4 and V is TRBV7-3, with 7 bases identical to TRBD2. The CDR3 extends over 14 amino acids. Per the germline V gene, CDR1 is SGHTA and CDR2 is FQGTGA. V dropped 5 bases and J dropped 0; count of bases not matched to a gene: 1. CDR3 amino acids: CASSSGTAKNIQYF. The CDR3 nucleotides are TGTGCCAGCAGCAGCGGGACAGCCAAAAACATTCAGTACTTC.

The chain uses TRBV2 and TRBJ2-5; either TRBD1 or TRBD2 may fit D (5 bases each). The CDR3 sequence is 16 residues long. CDR1 SNHLY and CDR2 FYNNEI come from the germline V gene. V shed 6 bases and J shed 11 bases, with 28 bases lying between them. The CDR3 nucleotides read TGTGCCAGCAGCTACGAACGACCGGACTGGCAGGGAGAGCAGTACTTC. Its translation is CASSYERPDWQGEQYF.

The chain is built from TRBV20-1 and TRBJ1-5; TRBD1 matches at 9 bases. The CDR3 totals 16 residues. Trimming at V came to 1 base and at J to 5 bases, leaving 9 bases not matched to a gene. Germline values: CDR1 DFQATT, CDR2 SNEGSKA (reference sequence). CDR3 in DNA: TGCAGTGCTAGAGCGACGACAGGGGGATTGCATCAGCCCCAGCATTTT. Its protein product is CSARATTGGLHQPQHF.

The V and J genes are TRBV28 and TRBJ2-5; 11 bases map to TRBD2. Germline CDR1 and CDR2: MDHEN and SYDVKM. V gave up 6 bases and J gave up 4 bases; unmatched junction bases: 7. This CDR3 spans 15 amino acids. CDR3 nucleotide sequence: TGTGCCAGCAGCTCACTAGCGGGAGAAGCAGAGACCCAGTACTTC. It yields the protein CASSSLAGEAETQYF. The complete variable domain, with remaining parts taken from reference TRBV28 and TRBJ2-5, reads DVKVTQSSRYLVKRTGEKVFLECVQDMDHENMFWYRQDPGLGLRLIYFSYDVKMKEKGDIPEGYSVSREKKERFSLILESASTNQTSMYLCASSSLAGEAETQYFGPGTRLLVL.

The chain recombines TRBV10-3 with TRBJ2-7, with unresolved D. The CDR3 totals 11 residues. The V gene lost 11 bases and the J gene lost 2 bases, with 10 bases spanning the gap. Germline V gene data show CDR1 as ENHRY and CDR2 as SYGVKD. DNA of the CDR3: TGTGCCGCCGACACGGCCTACGAGCAGTACTTC. Its protein is CAADTAYEQYF.

The gene calls are TRBV7-9 and TRBJ2-1; no clear D gene. Judging by the DNA end, TRBJ2-7 fits better; the J call may be wrong. Germline CDR1 and CDR2: SEHNR and FQNEAQ (reference sequence). The CDR3 is 15 residues long. CDR3 amino acids: CASSQIAGNYNEQYF. In DNA form, the CDR3 reads TGTGCCAGCAGCCAAATAGCAGGAAACTACAATGAGCAGTACTTC.

V and J are TRBV2 and TRBJ1-2; weak D call: TRBD1 (6 bases). The CDR3 extends over 12 amino acids. Trimming took off 6 bases at V and 6 bases at J, with 11 bases between the two ends. Germline V gives CDR1 SNHLY, CDR2 FYNNEI. CDR3: CASRAGADGYTF. In DNA, the CDR3 is TGTGCCAGCAGAGCAGGGGCTGATGGCTACACCTTC. Using reference TRBV2 and TRBJ1-2 for the parts outside the CDR3, the full variable domain is EPEVTQTPSHQVTQMGQEVILRCVPISNHLYFYWYRQILGQKVEFLVSFYNNEISEKSEIFDDQFSVERPDGSNFTLKIRSTKLEDSAMYFCASRAGADGYTFGSGTRLTVV.

On this clonotype itself: A junction end diverges from the germline sequence, so it may reflect a read error. The V gene is TRBV3-1, the J gene TRBJ2-1; unclear D gene. The germline V gene has CDR1 LGHDT and CDR2 YNNKEL (reference sequence). CDR3 length equals 14 residues. CDR3 bases: TGTGCCAGCAGCCATTCATCGAAGGGCAATGGGCAGTTCTTC. This sequence encodes CASSHSSKGNGQFF.

The table lists this clonotype with a few counts. The chain carries TRBV10-3 and TRBJ2-7, with D possibly being TRBD1 or TRBD2 (6 bases each). The CDR3 contains 11 residues. Germline V lookup: CDR1 ENHRY, CDR2 SYGVKD. V was trimmed by 10 bases and J by 6 bases, leaving 13 bases between them. For the CDR3, the DNA is TGTGCCACCACAGGGACTGGCGAGCAGTACTTC. The encoded protein is CATTGTGEQYF.

A remark on this clonotype: An end of the junction differs from the germline gene, which may be a read error. The chain recombines TRBV5-5 with TRBJ2-4; D gene ambiguous. Judging by the DNA end, TRBJ2-7 fits better; the J call may be wrong. The germline CDR1 and CDR2 sequences are SGHKS and YYEKEE (reference sequence). The CDR3 contains 14 residues. CDR3 residues: CTSSAPLRSYEQYF. DNA for the CDR3: TGTACCAGCAGCGCACCACTACGCAGCTACGAGCAGTACTTC.

There are a few counts of this clonotype. The chain uses TRBV29-1 and TRBJ2-5, with D possibly TRBD2 on 6 matching bases. The V end lost 8 bases, the J end lost 3 bases, and 16 bases lay between the germline ends. CDR1 and CDR2 from the germline V gene are SQVTM and ANQGSEA. The CDR3 loop spans 13 amino acids. The CDR3 nucleotides are TGCAGCTTACATGGAGGGTTGGAAGAGACCCAGTACTTC. Translating gives CSLHGGLEETQYF.

J is TRBJ2-1 and V is TRBV7-9; 12 positions match TRBD2. Trimming at V came to 4 bases and at J to 4 bases, leaving 5 bases not matched to a gene. CDR1 is SEHNR, CDR2 FQNEAQ, per germline (reference sequence). This CDR3 contains 16 residues. CDR3 residues: CASSSRTSGIYNEQFF. In DNA form, the CDR3 reads TGTGCCAGCAGCTCAAGGACTAGCGGGATTTACAATGAGCAGTTCTTC.

The V call is TRBV7-2, the J call TRBJ2-7, with D tentatively TRBD1 (6 bases). Germline V lookup: CDR1 SGHTA, CDR2 FQGNSA. Between the trimmed V and J ends, which lost 6 bases and 2 bases, there was a span of 23 bases. The CDR3 has 17 amino acids. The CDR3 here is CASSLPRDTQWAYEQYF. In DNA form, the CDR3 reads TGTGCCAGCAGTTTACCTCGGGACACACAATGGGCCTACGAGCAGTACTTC.

This chain uses TRBV6-6 with TRBJ1-1; D ambiguous. The V gene lost 9 bases and the J gene lost 11 bases, with 19 bases spanning the gap. CDR1 and CDR2 from the germline V gene are MNHNY and SVGAGI (reference sequence). This CDR3 comprises 12 residues. The chain's CDR3 is CASTWQAEEAFF. The CDR3 bases are TGTGCCAGTACATGGCAGGCCGAAGAGGCTTTCTTT.

The chain employs TRBV24-1 and TRBJ2-3; TRBD2 matches at 8 bases. CDR3 length: 15 amino acids. Per the germline V gene, CDR1 is KGHDR and CDR2 is SFDVKD. V lost 6 bases, J lost 6 bases, and 10 bases stayed unmatched. CDR3 region: CATSTISGSTDTQYF. The CDR3 DNA reads as TGTGCCACCAGTACCATCAGCGGGAGTACCGATACGCAGTATTTT.